Below are 8 T cell receptor beta chains sequenced from a single sample in a study of blood T cell repertoires in COVID-19. Profiling relied on immunoSEQ multiplex PCR, and the TCRdb table lists in-frame clones only, not all of them. The table lists 240,000 or so clones, roughly 91% of them singletons. Source material: peripheral blood. These TCRs come from a woman in her thirties or forties who had recovered from COVID-19.

J is TRBJ1-3 and V is TRBV10-3, with no clear D. Per the germline V gene, CDR1 is ENHRY and CDR2 is SYGVKD. This CDR3 is 13 amino acids long. Trimming removed 10 bases at V and 3 bases at J, with 13 bases between. The CDR3 bases are TGTGCCAGCGGGGTCTCAGGTGGAAACACCATATATTTT. Translating it yields CASGVSGGNTIYF.

The rearrangement uses TRBV7-9 and TRBJ1-2, with unresolved D. From germline, CDR1 is SEHNR and CDR2 FQNEAQ (reference sequence). The CDR3 loop spans 14 amino acids. Trimming shortened V by 1 base and J by 8 bases, and 14 bases separated the two germline ends. This chain's CDR3 is CASSLGVPRSGYTF. The CDR3 DNA reads TGTGCCAGCAGCTTAGGTGTCCCCAGGTCCGGCTACACCTTC.

The chain couples TRBV11-1 to TRBJ2-5; TRBD1 is a possible D gene (7 bases). The CDR3 is 13 amino acids. Germline CDR1 reads SGHAT; CDR2 reads FQDESV (reference sequence). V was trimmed by 5 bases and J by 5 bases, leaving 12 bases between them. The CDR3 DNA sequence: TGTGCCAGCAGCCCAGGGGGACTCGAGACCCAGTACTTC. This encodes CASSPGGLETQYF.

This chain joins TRBV5-4 and TRBJ2-7; 7 bases are shared with TRBD1. V shed 6 bases and J 2 bases; nucleotides not matched to a gene: 5. CDR1 and CDR2 (germline): SGHNT, YYREEE (reference sequence). This CDR3 contains 13 residues. The CDR3 DNA sequence: TGTGCCAGCACCGGGACAGCACCCTACGAGCAGTACTTC. Its protein product is CASTGTAPYEQYF.

J is TRBJ2-7 and V is TRBV14, with D possibly matching TRBD1 (6 bases). The CDR3 is made up of 13 amino acids. CDR1 and CDR2 (germline): SGHDN, FVKESK. The germline V and J ends were trimmed by 3 bases and 3 bases, with 9 bases remaining between them. CDR3 nucleotide sequence: TGTGCCAGCAGCCAGTGGGACAACTACGAGCAGTACTTC. It specifies CASSQWDNYEQYF.

The rearrangement uses TRBV6-5 and TRBJ2-5, with 9 bases that match TRBD2. Germline loops: CDR1 MNHEY, CDR2 SVGAGI. This CDR3 has 15 amino acids. Unmatched junction bases numbered 12, after V lost 6 bases and J lost 7 bases. CDR3 coding DNA: TGTGCCAGCAGGCCCCCGACTAGCGGTTCGAGGACCCAGTACTTC. Translating it yields CASRPPTSGSRTQYF.

This chain uses TRBV7-2 with TRBJ2-3; 8 bases map to TRBD2. The germline CDR1 and CDR2 sequences are SGHTA and FQGNSA. CDR3 length: 15 residues. V lost 2 bases to trimming and J lost 3 bases; unmatched junction nucleotides: 4. This chain's CDR3 is CASSLWIAGTDTQYF. The DNA of the CDR3 is TGTGCCAGCAGCTTATGGATAGCGGGAACAGATACGCAGTATTTT.

The chain employs TRBV7-2 and TRBJ1-2, with a possible D match to TRBD1 (6 bases). The ends were cut back, 5 bases at V and 2 bases at J, with 12 bases in the middle. Germline CDR1 is SGHTA and CDR2 is FQGNSA. This CDR3 spans 14 amino acids. The CDR3 sequence is CASSMARGNYGYTF. For the CDR3, the DNA is TGTGCCAGCAGCATGGCCAGGGGAAACTATGGCTACACCTTC.